This TCR beta chain was obtained from a study of cytomegalovirus exposure and HLA in healthy donors. Study-level results: Presence/absence analyses took donor sequencing depth as roughly uniform.

A multiplex PCR was run with 60 Vbeta primers and 13 Jbeta primers. Clones were read by immunoSEQ multiplex PCR, and TCRdb kept only the in-frame ones, dropping some. The sample contains about 110,000 clones, 13% to 15% of which appear only once. V was cut by 7 bases and J by 4 bases, with 16 bases left in between. Germline CDR1 SNHLY, CDR2 FYNNEI. The CDR3 spans 15 residues. This clone occurred a few times. Its antigen is not identified. While unrecorded immune exposures were likely, the donors were nominally healthy when sampled. The rearrangement links TRBV2 to TRBJ2-2; unclear D gene. The source is a female donor in good health and CMV-seronegative. Sequencing was done on a sample of PBMCs. The DNA of the CDR3 is TGTGCCAGCAATCAGGCCACCTTAAGCACCGGGGAGCTGTTTTTT. This gives the protein CASNQATLSTGELFF. The variable domain in full, with the rest retrieved from reference TRBV2 and TRBJ2-2, is EPEVTQTPSHQVTQMGQEVILRCVPISNHLYFYWYRQILGQKVEFLVSFYNNEISEKSEIFDDQFSVERPDGSNFTLKIRSTKLEDSAMYFCASNQATLSTGELFFGEGSRLTVL.